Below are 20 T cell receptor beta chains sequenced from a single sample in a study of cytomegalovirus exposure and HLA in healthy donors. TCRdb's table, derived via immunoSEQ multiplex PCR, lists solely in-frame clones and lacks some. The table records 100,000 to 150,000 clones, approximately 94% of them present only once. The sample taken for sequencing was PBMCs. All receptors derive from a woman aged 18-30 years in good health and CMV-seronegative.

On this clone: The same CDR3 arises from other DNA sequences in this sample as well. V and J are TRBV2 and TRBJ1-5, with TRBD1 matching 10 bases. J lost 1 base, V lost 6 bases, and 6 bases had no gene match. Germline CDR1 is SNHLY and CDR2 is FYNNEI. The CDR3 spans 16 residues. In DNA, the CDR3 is TGTGCCAGCAGGGAAAGGACAGGGGGAAGCAATCAGCCCCAGCATTTT. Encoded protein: CASRERTGGSNQPQHF.

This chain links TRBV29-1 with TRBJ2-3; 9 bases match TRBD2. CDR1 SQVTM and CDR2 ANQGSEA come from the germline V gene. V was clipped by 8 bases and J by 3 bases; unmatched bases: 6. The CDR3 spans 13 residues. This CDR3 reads CSLAGVVTDTQYF. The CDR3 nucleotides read TGCAGCTTAGCGGGAGTGGTGACAGATACGCAGTATTTT.

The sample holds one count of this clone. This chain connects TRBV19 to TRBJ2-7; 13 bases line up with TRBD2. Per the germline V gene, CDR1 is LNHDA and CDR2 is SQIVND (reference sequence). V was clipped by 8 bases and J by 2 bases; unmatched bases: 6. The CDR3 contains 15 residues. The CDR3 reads CASSLLAGGTYEQYF. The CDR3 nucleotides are TGTGCCAGTTCTCTACTAGCGGGAGGGACCTACGAGCAGTACTTC. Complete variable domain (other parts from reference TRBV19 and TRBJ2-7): DGGITQSPKYLFRKEGQNVTLSCEQNLNHDAMYWYRQDPGQGLRLIYYSQIVNDFQKGDIAEGYSVSREKKESFPLTVTSAQKNPTAFYLCASSLLAGGTYEQYFGPGTRLTVT.

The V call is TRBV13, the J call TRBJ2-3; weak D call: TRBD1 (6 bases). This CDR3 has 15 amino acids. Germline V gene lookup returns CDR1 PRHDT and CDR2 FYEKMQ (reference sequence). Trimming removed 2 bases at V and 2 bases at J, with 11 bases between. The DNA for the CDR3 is TGTGCCAGCAGCTTAAGGGGGTGGGACACAGATACGCAGTATTTT. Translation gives CASSLRGWDTDTQYF.

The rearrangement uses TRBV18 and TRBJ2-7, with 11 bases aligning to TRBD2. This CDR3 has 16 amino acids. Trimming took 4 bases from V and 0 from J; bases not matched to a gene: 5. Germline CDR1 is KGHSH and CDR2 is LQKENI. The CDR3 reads CASSLAGTSGSYEQYF. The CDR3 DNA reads TGTGCCAGCTCACTCGCCGGGACTAGCGGCTCCTACGAGCAGTACTTC.

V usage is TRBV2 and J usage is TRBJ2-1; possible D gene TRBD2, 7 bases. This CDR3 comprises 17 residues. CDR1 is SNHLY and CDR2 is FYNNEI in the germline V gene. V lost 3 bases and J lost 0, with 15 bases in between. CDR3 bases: TGTGCCAGCAGTGAGAGGGGCGGGGGCGGCTCCTACAATGAGCAGTTCTTC. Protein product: CASSERGGGGSYNEQFF.

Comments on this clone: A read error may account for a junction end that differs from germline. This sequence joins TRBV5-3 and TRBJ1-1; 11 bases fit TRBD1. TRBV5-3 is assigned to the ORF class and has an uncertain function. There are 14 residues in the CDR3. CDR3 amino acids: CARSHSGTGGEGSF. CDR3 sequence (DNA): TGTGCCAGAAGCCATTCCGGGACAGGGGGAGAAGGGTCCTTT.

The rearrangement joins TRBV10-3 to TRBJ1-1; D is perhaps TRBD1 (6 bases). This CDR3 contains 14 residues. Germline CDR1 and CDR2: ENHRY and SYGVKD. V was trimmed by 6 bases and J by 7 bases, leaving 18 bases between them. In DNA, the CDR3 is TGTGCCATCAGGGATCAGGGGTTCTCGTATGAAGCTTTCTTT. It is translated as CAIRDQGFSYEAFF.

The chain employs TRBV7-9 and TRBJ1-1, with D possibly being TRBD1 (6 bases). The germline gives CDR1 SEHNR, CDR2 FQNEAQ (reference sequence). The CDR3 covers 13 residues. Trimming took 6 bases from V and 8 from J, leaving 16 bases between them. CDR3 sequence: CASRLGRGAEAFF. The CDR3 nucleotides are TGTGCCAGCAGGCTCGGACGGGGGGCCGAAGCTTTCTTT.

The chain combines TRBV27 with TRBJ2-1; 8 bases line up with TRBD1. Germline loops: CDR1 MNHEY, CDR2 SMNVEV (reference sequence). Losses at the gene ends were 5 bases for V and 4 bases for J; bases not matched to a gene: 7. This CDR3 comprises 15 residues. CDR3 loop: CASSSRDRKYNEQFF. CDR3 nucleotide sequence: TGTGCCAGCAGTAGCCGGGACAGGAAATACAATGAGCAGTTCTTC.

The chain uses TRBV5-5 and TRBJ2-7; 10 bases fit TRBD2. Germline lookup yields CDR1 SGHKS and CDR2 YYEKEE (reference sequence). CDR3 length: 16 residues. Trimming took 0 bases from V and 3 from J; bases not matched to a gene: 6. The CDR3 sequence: CASSLVLASGSYEQYF. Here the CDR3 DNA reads TGTGCCAGCAGCTTGGTACTGGCTAGCGGGAGCTACGAGCAGTACTTC.

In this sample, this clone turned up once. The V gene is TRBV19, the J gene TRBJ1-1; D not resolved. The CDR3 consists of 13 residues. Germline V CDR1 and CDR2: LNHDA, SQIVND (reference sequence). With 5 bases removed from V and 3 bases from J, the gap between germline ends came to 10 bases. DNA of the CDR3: TGTGCCAGTAGTTGGGCTACTGACACTGAAGCTTTCTTT. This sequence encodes CASSWATDTEAFF.

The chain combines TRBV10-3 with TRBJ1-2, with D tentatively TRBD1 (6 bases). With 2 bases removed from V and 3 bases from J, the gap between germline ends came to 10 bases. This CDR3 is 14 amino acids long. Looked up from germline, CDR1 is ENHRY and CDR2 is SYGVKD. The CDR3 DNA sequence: TGTGCCATCAGTGAGCAGGGGAGGGACTATGGCTACACCTTC. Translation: CAISEQGRDYGYTF.

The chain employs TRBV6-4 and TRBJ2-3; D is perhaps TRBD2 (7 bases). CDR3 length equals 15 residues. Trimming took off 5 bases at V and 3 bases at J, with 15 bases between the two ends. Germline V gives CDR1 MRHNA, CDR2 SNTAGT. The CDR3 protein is CASSFRGAETDTQYF. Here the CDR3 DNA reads TGTGCCAGCAGTTTCCGGGGGGCTGAAACAGATACGCAGTATTTT.

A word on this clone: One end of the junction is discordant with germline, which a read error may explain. Here the CDR3 DNA reads TGTGCCAGCAGAGAAGCCCCGGGACAGGTCTACGAGCAGTACTTC. It is translated as CASREAPGQVYEQYF. The chain combines TRBV2 with TRBJ2-7; 8 nucleotides line up with TRBD1. The CDR3 contains 15 residues. The germline V gene encodes CDR1 SNHLY and CDR2 FYNNEI.

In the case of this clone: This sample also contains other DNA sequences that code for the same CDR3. The DNA for the CDR3 is TGTGCCAGCTCACCAAGGCAGGCAAATCAGCCCCAGCATTTT. Translating gives CASSPRQANQPQHF. V gene TRBV18 combines with J gene TRBJ1-5; D remains ambiguous. Trimming cost V 2 bases and J 4 bases, with 9 bases left between them. The CDR3 totals 14 residues. The germline CDR1 and CDR2 sequences are KGHSH and LQKENI.

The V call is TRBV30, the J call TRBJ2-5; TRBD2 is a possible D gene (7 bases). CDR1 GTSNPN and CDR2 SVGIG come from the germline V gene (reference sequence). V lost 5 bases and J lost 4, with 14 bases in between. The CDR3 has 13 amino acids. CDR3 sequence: CAWGGPGGETQYF. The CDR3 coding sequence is TGTGCCTGGGGGGGGCCGGGAGGAGAGACCCAGTACTTC.

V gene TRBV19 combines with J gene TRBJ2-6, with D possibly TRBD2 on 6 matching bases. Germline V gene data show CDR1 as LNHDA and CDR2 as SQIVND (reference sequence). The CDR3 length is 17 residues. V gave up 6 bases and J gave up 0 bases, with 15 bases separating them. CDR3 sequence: CASSRGWGRSGANVLTF. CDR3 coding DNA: TGTGCCAGTAGCCGGGGGTGGGGCCGCTCTGGGGCCAACGTCCTGACTTTC.

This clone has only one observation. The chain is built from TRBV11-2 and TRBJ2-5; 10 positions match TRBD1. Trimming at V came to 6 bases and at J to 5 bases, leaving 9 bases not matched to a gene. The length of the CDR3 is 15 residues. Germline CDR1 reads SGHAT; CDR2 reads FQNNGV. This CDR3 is CASSPPLDRGETQYF. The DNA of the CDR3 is TGTGCCAGCAGTCCCCCGTTGGACAGGGGGGAGACCCAGTACTTC.

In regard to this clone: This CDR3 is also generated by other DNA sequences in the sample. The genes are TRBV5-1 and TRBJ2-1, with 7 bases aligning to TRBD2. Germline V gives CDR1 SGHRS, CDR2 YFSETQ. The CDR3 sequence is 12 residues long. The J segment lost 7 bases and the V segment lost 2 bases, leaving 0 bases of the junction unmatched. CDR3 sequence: CASSLAGNEQFF. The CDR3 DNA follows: TGCGCCAGCAGCTTAGCGGGGAATGAGCAGTTCTTC.